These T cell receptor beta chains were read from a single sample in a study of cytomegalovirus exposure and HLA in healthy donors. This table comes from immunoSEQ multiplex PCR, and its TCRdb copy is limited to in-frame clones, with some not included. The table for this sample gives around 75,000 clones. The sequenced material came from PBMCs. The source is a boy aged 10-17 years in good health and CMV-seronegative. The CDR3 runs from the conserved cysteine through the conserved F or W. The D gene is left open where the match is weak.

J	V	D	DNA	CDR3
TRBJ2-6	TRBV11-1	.	TGTGCCAGCAGCTTAGTTCTCGACAGACCCTCTGGGGCCAACGTCCTGACTTTC	CASSLVLDRPSGANVLTF
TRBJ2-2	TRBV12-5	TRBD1	TGTGCTAGTGGGGGGACAGGGGGGACGAACACCGGGGAGCTGTTTTTT	CASGGTGGTNTGELFF
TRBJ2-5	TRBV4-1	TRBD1	TGCGCCAGCAGCCCACCCGGACAGGGGCAAGAGACCCAGTACTTC	CASSPPGQGQETQYF
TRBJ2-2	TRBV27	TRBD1	TGTGCCAGCAGTAGGGACAGGGCTGTTTACACCGGGGAGCTGTTTTTT	CASSRDRAVYTGELFF
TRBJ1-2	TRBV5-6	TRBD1	TGTGCCAGCAGCACCGGGACAGCTAACTATGGCTACACCTTC	CASSTGTANYGYTF
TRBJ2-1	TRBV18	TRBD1	TGTGCCAGCTCACCTCGTACAGGGGCCCAGGGGAATGAGCAGTTCTTC	CASSPRTGAQGNEQFF
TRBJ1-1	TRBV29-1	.	TGCAGCGTTGGCCGCCTCGGGGACACTGAAGCTTTCTTT	CSVGRLGDTEAFF
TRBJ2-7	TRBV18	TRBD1	TGTGCCAGCTCTGGTTCCCGGGACAGTAGGCAGTACTTC	CASSGSRDSRQYF
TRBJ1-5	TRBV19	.	TGTGCCAGTAGTCCCGGCAATCAGCCCCAGCATTTT	CASSPGNQPQHF
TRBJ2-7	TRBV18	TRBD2	TGTGCCAGCTCACCCTCCTACGGGGGGGGCTACGAGCAGTACTTC	CASSPSYGGGYEQYF
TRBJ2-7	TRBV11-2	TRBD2	TGTGCCAGCAGCTTAGATCTAGCGGGATACTACGAGCAGTACTTC	CASSLDLAGYYEQYF
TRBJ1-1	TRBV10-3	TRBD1	TGTGCCATCAGTGAACCCGCCCGACAGGGGAACACTGAAGCTTTCTTT	CAISEPARQGNTEAFF
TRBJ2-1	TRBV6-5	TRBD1	TGTGCCAGCAGTTACTCGGTAACAGGGGTGGGAGATGAGCAGTTCTTC	CASSYSVTGVGDEQFF
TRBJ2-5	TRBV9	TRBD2	TGTGCCAGCAGCGTAGAAGATACTAGCGGGGTTCAGTACTTC	CASSVEDTSGVQYF
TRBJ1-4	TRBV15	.	TGTGCCACCAGCAGAAAGGGAGCGACTAATGAAAAACTGTTTTTT	CATSRKGATNEKLFF
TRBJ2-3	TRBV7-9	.	TGTGCCAGCAGCTTCCGCCCAGGGGACACAGATACGCAGTATTTT	CASSFRPGDTDTQYF
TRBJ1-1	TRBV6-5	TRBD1	TGTGCCAGCAACAAAGGGGGACAGCTAAACACTGAAGCTTTCTTT	CASNKGGQLNTEAFF